Listed here is a single T cell receptor beta chain. The clone's antigen remains unknown. Base qualities are not at hand, and no much larger clone is one base apart. The data were obtained in a study of response to subunit inactivated influenza vaccine listed by TCRdb under 2018. As for the study more broadly: Deep quantitative T cell receptor repertoire profiling was used in the study to track responses to a trivalent subunit inactivated influenza vaccine. Overall study results and their limits: The authors proposed that each seasonal influenza vaccination may bring in only a limited number of new T cells.

The library was produced with RT-PCR. Sequencing instrument: Illumina HiSeq 2500. The public reads were reanalyzed by TCRdb: fastp trimming at Q25, MiXCR alignment, in-frame beta chains only. Every distinct CDR3 protein forms one entry, paired with its most common genes and DNA. This sample comprises about 170,000 distinct CDR3 sequences, about 10% of them detected only once. The top ten hold about a third of the sample. Sequencing used CD8+ T cells sorted from PBMCs, obtained around 25 months after vaccination. The TCR originated in a man aged 45 to 75 who received an inactivated influenza vaccine. Donor details come from another sample of the same person, matched by shared clones.

This receptor carries the CDR3 CAGEGETDRGAAKNIQYF. The sequence in DNA is TGTGCCGGAGAGGGGGAAACTGACAGGGGTGCCGCCAAAAACATTCAGTACTTC. The chain is assembled from TRBV2 and TRBJ2-4, with 8 central nucleotides matching TRBD1. Counted from cysteine to phenylalanine, this CDR3 has 18 amino acids. Only the CDR3 region is kept as DNA, spanning 54 bases read in frame from base 1. The germline V gene yields SNHLY for CDR1 and FYNNEI for CDR2. Clipping removes 11 bases from V and 1 base from J, with 19 as the unmatched junction base count.